What follows is one TCR beta chain and its context. Its antigen is undetermined. The CDR3 contains 13 residues. With 10 bases clipped from V and 5 bases from J, the junction kept 7 bases outside the gene matches. Germline V lookup: CDR1 MDHEN, CDR2 SYDVKM. This sample is part of a study of T cell responses to AZD1222 COVID-19 vaccine. Findings of the study overall: Spike as a whole was targeted by vaccine-associated CD4 TCRs, dominant at 160-218 and 743-854.

Profiled with immunoSEQ multiplex PCR; TCRdb holds only in-frame clones, not every one. The table includes 84,000 or so clones, 65% to 90% detected once. Sequenced here: peripheral blood, sampled on day 0 of AZD1222 vaccination. The chain employs TRBV28 and TRBJ2-5; TRBD2 matches 10 bases. This TCR came from an adult in good health. CDR3 amino acids: CATRASGSETQYF. The CDR3 coding sequence is TGTGCCACCCGGGCTAGCGGGAGTGAGACCCAGTACTTC. The full variable domain, its missing parts supplied by reference TRBV28 and TRBJ2-5, is DVKVTQSSRYLVKRTGEKVFLECVQDMDHENMFWYRQDPGLGLRLIYFSYDVKMKEKGDIPEGYSVSREKKERFSLILESASTNQTSMYLCATRASGSETQYFGPGTRLLVL.